Below, 5 T cell receptor beta chains from the same sample are listed, as sequenced in a study of OX40 agonist ivuxolimab in advanced cancers. Only in-frame clones appear in the TCRdb table, and some are missing; sequencing was by immunoSEQ multiplex PCR. Among 72,000 or so clones listed, under 90% were seen once. Sample: CD4+ or CD8+ T cells sorted from blood, taken in a trial of the OX40 agonist ivuxolimab. The receptors originated from an adult with an advanced solid tumor such as melanoma, head and neck, liver or kidney cancer.

This clone appeared once. The chain recombines TRBV5-1 with TRBJ1-2; D perhaps matches TRBD1 (5 bases). V lost 2 bases, J lost 6 bases, and 11 bases lay in between. CDR1 is SGHRS and CDR2 is YFSETQ in the germline V gene. This CDR3 is 13 amino acids long. The CDR3 nucleotides read TGCGCCAGCAGCTTCGGAGGGGACCATGGCTACACCTTC. It codes for CASSFGGDHGYTF.

The chain carries TRBV7-2 and TRBJ1-3; D is unclear. With 1 base removed from V and 0 bases from J, the gap between germline ends came to 7 bases. Germline values: CDR1 SGHTA, CDR2 FQGNSA. This CDR3 spans 15 amino acids. In DNA form, the CDR3 reads TGTGCCAGCAGCTTAGACAACTACTCTGGAAACACCATATATTTT. The encoded protein is CASSLDNYSGNTIYF.

Only one count was recorded for this clone. The V gene is TRBV2, the J gene TRBJ2-1; 7 positions match TRBD1. Germline CDR1 reads SNHLY; CDR2 reads FYNNEI. Trimming at V came to 6 bases and at J to 7 bases, leaving 6 bases not matched to a gene. This CDR3 spans 13 amino acids. CDR3 nucleotides: TGTGCCAGCAGGCGACAGGGTCCGAATGAGCAGTTCTTC. Its translation: CASRRQGPNEQFF.

The rearrangement uses TRBV2 and TRBJ1-1; the match to TRBD1 covers 7 bases. From germline, CDR1 is SNHLY and CDR2 FYNNEI. The CDR3 spans 14 residues. V was clipped by 5 bases and J by 1 base; unmatched bases: 4. The CDR3, as DNA: TGTGCCAGCAGTAGGGACAGCAAGAACACTGAAGCTTTCTTT. It specifies CASSRDSKNTEAFF.

The chain links TRBV30 to TRBJ2-2; D unresolved. V gave up 4 bases and J gave up 0 bases, with 12 bases separating them. The V gene's germline CDR1 is GTSNPN and CDR2 SVGIG (reference sequence). The length of the CDR3 is 15 residues. The CDR3, as DNA: TGTGCCTGGACTAAGAGTAATACGAACACCGGGGAGCTGTTTTTT. Protein sequence: CAWTKSNTNTGELFF.